These 25 T cell receptor beta chains came from one sample sequenced in a study of blood T cell repertoires in COVID-19. Assay: immunoSEQ multiplex PCR; the TCRdb copy retains only in-frame clones and omits some. In the table there are some 87,000 clones, about 90% of which are singletons. The sequenced sample was peripheral blood. Receptors were obtained from a human donor with COVID-19, enrolled during active disease. The donor label of this sample is uncertain.

The chain couples TRBV6-5 to TRBJ2-5; possibly TRBD2 for D (6 bases). With 0 bases removed from V and 4 bases from J, the gap between germline ends came to 15 bases. The CDR3 consists of 16 residues. Germline V CDR1 and CDR2: MNHEY, SVGAGI. The CDR3 DNA reads TGTGCCAGCAGTTACTCGAAAAGGGTGGGGGGAGAGACCCAGTACTTC. The encoded protein is CASSYSKRVGGETQYF.

This clone was counted only a few times. The V and J genes are TRBV25-1 and TRBJ1-5, with unresolved D. V lost 3 bases, J lost 3 bases, and 15 bases lay in between. Germline CDR1 reads MGHDK; CDR2 reads SYGVNS. CDR3 size: 16 residues. The CDR3 loop reads CASSDKVSGDNQPQHF. The DNA for the CDR3 is TGTGCCAGCAGTGATAAGGTCTCCGGGGACAATCAGCCCCAGCATTTT. Full variable domain (missing parts from reference TRBV25-1 and TRBJ1-5): EADIYQTPRYLVIGTGKKITLECSQTMGHDKMYWYQQDPGMELHLIHYSYGVNSTEKGDLSSESTVSRIRTEHFPLTLESARPSHTSQYLCASSDKVSGDNQPQHFGDGTRLSIL.

The chain combines TRBV15 with TRBJ1-5, with TRBD1 matching 9 bases. Germline trimming cut 1 base from V and 3 bases from J; bases unmatched to any gene: 4. Germline loops: CDR1 LNHNV, CDR2 YYDKDF (reference sequence). This CDR3 has 16 residues. CDR3 bases: TGTGCCACCAGCAGAGGGGGACAGGGTCACAATCAGCCCCAGCATTTT. Amino acids: CATSRGGQGHNQPQHF.

This chain uses TRBV5-1 with TRBJ1-1; 8 bases line up with TRBD1. V shed 0 bases and J 7 bases; nucleotides not matched to a gene: 5. The germline gives CDR1 SGHRS, CDR2 YFSETQ. The CDR3 length is 14 residues. The DNA of the CDR3 is TGCGCCAGCAGCTTGGGGACAGGGTTGGGTGAAGCTTTCTTT. Translating gives CASSLGTGLGEAFF.

The gene calls are TRBV24-1 and TRBJ2-2; 13 bases are a match to TRBD2. Trimming removed 2 bases from V and 6 bases from J; junction bases left unmatched: 2. The CDR3 extends over 16 amino acids. Germline assignment: CDR1 KGHDR and CDR2 SFDVKD. Written as DNA, the CDR3 is TGTGCCACCAGTGATTGGACTAGCGGGGGATCCGGGGAGCTGTTTTTT. Amino acids: CATSDWTSGGSGELFF.

The rearrangement joins TRBV27 to TRBJ1-5; D unclear. The germline V gene encodes CDR1 MNHEY and CDR2 SMNVEV (reference sequence). The V gene lost 6 bases and the J gene lost 2 bases, with 14 bases spanning the gap. The CDR3 spans 15 residues. This chain's CDR3 is CASSHTYAGNQPQHF. The CDR3 coding sequence is TGTGCCAGCAGCCACACTTACGCGGGCAATCAGCCCCAGCATTTT.

The chain uses TRBV7-9 and TRBJ1-2; 9 bases map to TRBD1. Germline V lookup: CDR1 SEHNR, CDR2 FQNEAQ (reference sequence). V lost 8 bases, J lost 8 bases, and 6 bases stayed unmatched. This CDR3 is 12 amino acids long. CDR3 nucleotide sequence: TGTGCCAGCCAGTGGGACAGGGAAGGCTACACCTTC. It translates to CASQWDREGYTF.

This clone was picked up a small number of times. V is TRBV5-6 and J is TRBJ1-2; 7 positions match TRBD1. Germline V CDR1 and CDR2: SGHDT, YYEEEE. The J segment lost 3 bases and the V segment lost 5 bases, leaving 4 bases of the junction unmatched. This CDR3 is 13 amino acids long. The CDR3, as DNA: TGTGCCAGCAGACAACAGGGGCACTATGGCTACACCTTC. Its translation is CASRQQGHYGYTF.

The chain uses TRBV30 and TRBJ1-6; D gene unclear. CDR1 and CDR2 (germline): GTSNPN, SVGIG (reference sequence). There are 15 residues in the CDR3. The V and J ends lost 1 base and 8 bases respectively, with 15 bases between them. The CDR3 protein is CAWSEEDGWHSPLHF. As DNA, the CDR3 is TGTGCCTGGAGTGAGGAGGACGGATGGCATTCACCCCTCCACTTT.

The gene calls are TRBV19 and TRBJ2-7; possible D gene TRBD2, 5 bases. CDR1 and CDR2 (germline): LNHDA, SQIVND (reference sequence). The CDR3 totals 18 residues. Trimming pared 6 bases from V and 2 bases from J, leaving 26 bases between. The CDR3 nucleotides read TGTGCCAGTAGCCAACGGACTGAAGGATTACCTAAAACCTACGAGCAGTACTTC. This encodes CASSQRTEGLPKTYEQYF.

This chain's CDR3 is CASAFRAGQPSGNTIYF. The CDR3 DNA reads TGTGCCAGCGCCTTTCGGGCAGGACAGCCCTCTGGAAACACCATATATTTT. This chain links TRBV7-9 with TRBJ1-3, with D perhaps matching TRBD1 (6 bases). Deletions cut 8 bases from V and 0 bases from J, with 20 bases between. The CDR3 totals 17 residues. The germline V gene has CDR1 SEHNR and CDR2 FQNEAQ (reference sequence). The full variable domain, rest sourced from reference TRBV7-9 and TRBJ1-3, is DTGVSQNPRHKITKRGQNVTFRCDPISEHNRLYWYRQTLGQGPEFLTYFQNEAQLEKSRLLSDRFSAERPKGSFSTLEIQRTEQGDSAMYLCASAFRAGQPSGNTIYFGEGSWLTVV.

The V call is TRBV21-1, the J call TRBJ2-3; TRBD2 is the table's D call, not checked against the DNA. TRBV21-1 is noted as a pseudogene. The CDR3 is 17 residues long. CDR3 amino acids: CASSKASGSGEQDTQYF. The CDR3 nucleotides read TGTGCCAGCAGCAAAGCAAGTGGGAGCGGGGAACAAGATACGCAGTATTTT.

The V call is TRBV3-1 (or the pseudogene TRBV3-2), the J call TRBJ2-1, with a weak D call TRBD1 (6 bases). The V end lost 5 bases, the J end lost 0 bases, and 14 bases lay between the germline ends. Looked up from germline, CDR1 is LGHDT and CDR2 is YNNKEL (reference sequence). This CDR3 contains 16 residues. As DNA, the CDR3 is TGTGCCAGCAGCAGCACAACAGGGAACTCCTACAATGAGCAGTTCTTC. Translating it yields CASSSTTGNSYNEQFF.

The chain carries TRBV5-5 and TRBJ2-2; 7 nucleotides agree with TRBD1. With 4 bases clipped from V and 1 base from J, the junction kept 7 bases outside the gene matches. Germline V gene lookup returns CDR1 SGHKS and CDR2 YYEKEE (reference sequence). The CDR3 loop spans 16 amino acids. CDR3 protein: CASSPGQVENTGELFF. The CDR3 nucleotides read TGTGCCAGCAGCCCAGGACAGGTGGAGAACACCGGGGAGCTGTTTTTT.

V is TRBV5-1 and J is TRBJ1-1; 9 bases fit TRBD1. The CDR3 contains 13 residues. V dropped 3 bases and J dropped 5; count of bases not matched to a gene: 2. Germline V gene data show CDR1 as SGHRS and CDR2 as YFSETQ. The CDR3 here is CASSSGTGTEAFF. The CDR3 region has the DNA TGCGCCAGCAGCTCCGGGACAGGGACTGAAGCTTTCTTT.

J is TRBJ1-1 and V is TRBV7-9; D unresolved. V gave up 1 base and J gave up 5 bases, with 11 bases separating them. CDR3 length equals 14 residues. The germline V gene has CDR1 SEHNR and CDR2 FQNEAQ (reference sequence). The CDR3 DNA is TGTGCCAGCAGCTTAGTGCAGGCTGGGACTGAAGCTTTCTTT. This translates into CASSLVQAGTEAFF.

The chain is built from TRBV27 and TRBJ1-6, with 8 positions matching TRBD1. V lost 7 bases to trimming and J lost 9 bases; unmatched junction nucleotides: 5. Germline CDR1 MNHEY, CDR2 SMNVEV (reference sequence). This CDR3 comprises 13 residues. The CDR3 nucleotides are TGTGCCAGCACTACCCAGGGGGCTTCACCCCTCCACTTT. Encoded protein: CASTTQGASPLHF.

This clone has just a few counts. The rearrangement links TRBV4-1 to TRBJ1-4; 8 nucleotides line up with TRBD1. Germline V gene sequence: CDR1 MGHRA, CDR2 YSYEKL. V trimming: 4 bases; J trimming: 8 bases; junction bases outside the gene matches: 6. This CDR3 has 14 amino acids. This CDR3 is CASSRGQGTEKLFF. The CDR3 nucleotides read TGCGCCAGCAGCCGAGGACAGGGAACCGAAAAACTGTTTTTT.

The chain uses TRBV5-1 and TRBJ1-1; D not certain. Trimming stripped 4 bases from V and 4 bases from J, with 14 bases between. This CDR3 has 14 amino acids. Germline CDR1 SGHRS, CDR2 YFSETQ. For the CDR3, the DNA is TGCGCCAGCAGCCCGGGCGGGGTAGGCACTGAAGCTTTCTTT. Translated, it gives CASSPGGVGTEAFF.

The chain links TRBV6-6 to TRBJ2-2; 7 nucleotides align to TRBD1. The trim removed 5 bases at V and 8 bases at J, leaving 11 bases unmatched. This CDR3 is built from 15 residues. From germline, CDR1 is MNHNY and CDR2 SVGAGI (reference sequence). CDR3: CASSQGGSLRGELFF. The CDR3 nucleotides are TGTGCCAGCAGTCAAGGGGGCTCTCTCCGGGGGGAGCTGTTTTTT.

The chain uses TRBV19 and TRBJ2-7; the match to TRBD1 covers 8 bases. Germline CDR1 is LNHDA and CDR2 is SQIVND (reference sequence). V shed 6 bases, J shed 1 base, and the junction held 8 bases outside the gene matches. This CDR3 has 15 amino acids. The CDR3 loop reads CASRGGQGLSYEQYF. The CDR3 coding sequence is TGTGCCAGTAGGGGTGGACAGGGCTTGTCCTACGAGCAGTACTTC.

The chain recombines TRBV5-1 with TRBJ2-2, with 7 bases identical to TRBD2. This CDR3 has 16 amino acids. Germline assignment: CDR1 SGHRS and CDR2 YFSETQ. J gave up 1 base and V 0 bases, and 3 bases lay outside the gene matches. This CDR3 is CASSLVLAMNTGELFF. The DNA for the CDR3 is TGCGCCAGCAGCTTGGTACTAGCGATGAACACCGGGGAGCTGTTTTTT.

This clone was found a few times. The rearrangement links TRBV28 to TRBJ1-1; 7 bases are a match to TRBD1. The CDR3 consists of 12 residues. Germline loops: CDR1 MDHEN, CDR2 SYDVKM. The ends lost 8 bases at V and 11 bases at J; junction bases unmatched: 11. The CDR3 bases are TGTGCCAGCCGACAGGGAGGCCTCACGGCTTTCTTT. This gives the protein CASRQGGLTAFF.

This sequence joins TRBV7-9 and TRBJ2-7; a possible D gene is TRBD2 (6 bases). The length of the CDR3 is 15 residues. Per the germline V gene, CDR1 is SEHNR and CDR2 is FQNEAQ (reference sequence). V was cut by 0 bases and J by 0 bases, with 9 bases left in between. CDR3 DNA sequence: TGTGCCAGCAGCTTAGCGGAGGGGCGCTCCTACGAGCAGTACTTC. Translation gives CASSLAEGRSYEQYF.

As for this clone: Compared with germline, one end of the junction differs, possibly owing to a read error. The gene calls are TRBV29-1 and TRBJ2-5; TRBD1 agrees at 8 bases. There are 12 residues in the CDR3. CDR1 SQVTM and CDR2 ANQGSEA come from the germline V gene. CDR3 nucleotides: TGCAGCGGTGAACAGGGGGGAGAGACCCAGTACTTC. Its protein is CSGEQGGETQYF.